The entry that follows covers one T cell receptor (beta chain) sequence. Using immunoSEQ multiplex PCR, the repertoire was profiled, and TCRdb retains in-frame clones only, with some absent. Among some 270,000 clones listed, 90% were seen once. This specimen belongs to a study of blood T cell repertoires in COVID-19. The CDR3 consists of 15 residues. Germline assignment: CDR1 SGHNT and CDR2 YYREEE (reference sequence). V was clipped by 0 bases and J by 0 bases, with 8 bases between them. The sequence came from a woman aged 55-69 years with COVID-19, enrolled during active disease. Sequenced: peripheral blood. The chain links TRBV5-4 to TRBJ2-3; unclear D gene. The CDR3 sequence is CASSLVQASTDTQYF. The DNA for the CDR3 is TGTGCCAGCAGCTTGGTCCAGGCGAGCACAGATACGCAGTATTTT. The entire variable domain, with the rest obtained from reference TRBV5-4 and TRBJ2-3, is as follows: ETGVTQSPTHLIKTRGQQVTLRCSSQSGHNTVSWYQQALGQGPQFIFQYYREEENGRGNFPPRFSGLQFPNYSSELNVNALELDDSALYLCASSLVQASTDTQYFGPGTRLTVL.